This T cell receptor (beta chain) derives from a study of T cells and Merkel cell carcinoma outcomes. TCRdb's copy holds only in-frame clones and misses some; the assay was immunoSEQ multiplex PCR. This table holds 1,000 to 1,500 clones, around 93% found once. Deletions cut 0 bases from V and 4 bases from J, with 12 bases between. Germline CDR1 and CDR2: MNHNY and SVGAGI (reference sequence). The CDR3 is 15 residues long. On this clone itself: What it binds is unknown.

Broader study findings: Reportedly, T-cell repertoire with density predicts Merkel cell carcinoma outcomes.

Specimen: tumor tissue from Merkel cell carcinoma. The V call is TRBV6-6, the J call TRBJ1-1; D unclear. The clonotype was recovered from a human donor with Merkel cell carcinoma. The CDR3 sequence is CASSYSASRSTEAFF. The CDR3 DNA reads TGTGCCAGCAGTTACTCGGCATCTAGAAGCACTGAAGCTTTCTTT.